Listed below are T cell receptor beta chains from one sample, sequenced in a study of blood T cells in healthy people across ages. TCRdb fed the 5' RACE reads into MiXCR, producing one record per CDR3 protein. The sample has some 890,000 distinct CDR3 sequences, roughly 29% seen once; the top ten hold 9.5% to 13%. The same data also contributed to another study, on T cells of mothers and their children.

Source material: blood. The receptor set was obtained from a woman in her thirties or forties in good health. The CDR3 runs from the conserved cysteine through the conserved F or W. The D gene is left open where the match is weak. Clone size is shown for a subset of rows, as once, few, many or a class of expanded clone.

j_gene	d_gene	abundance	v_gene	CDR3nt	CDR3aa
TRBJ1-5	TRBD1	NA	TRBV15	TGTGCCACCAGCAGAAAGGGACAGGGACACCAGCCCCAGCATTTT	CATSRKGQGHQPQHF
TRBJ2-3	NA	few	TRBV20-1	TGCAGTGCTAGAGTTAAACCGACAGAGTCCTACACAGATACGCAGTATTTT	CSARVKPTESYTDTQYF
TRBJ2-7	NA	many	TRBV2	TGTGCCAGCGGGATGGGACTCTCCTACGAGCAGTACTTC	CASGMGLSYEQYF
TRBJ2-3	NA	NA	TRBV12-3/TRBV12-4	TGTGCCAGCAGTCCAATCGGGACGGTTAGACTCACAGATACGCAGTATTTT	CASSPIGTVRLTDTQYF
TRBJ1-1	NA	few	TRBV7-9	TGTGCCAGCAGCTCCCGGGACTACCATCCCACTGAAGCTTTCTTT	CASSSRDYHPTEAFF
TRBJ1-2	NA	NA	TRBV5-5	TGTGCCAGCAGCCCAACAGATCAGGGCCCCTATGGCTACACCTTC	CASSPTDQGPYGYTF
TRBJ1-6	NA	NA	TRBV27	TGTGCCACCAAACCCGGGCGCCACTATAATTCACCCCTCCACTTT	CATKPGRHYNSPLHF
TRBJ2-7	NA	many	TRBV5-4	TGTGCCAGCAGCTTGGGGGGCTTCGGGACCTACGAGCAGTACTTC	CASSLGGFGTYEQYF
TRBJ2-3	TRBD2	NA	TRBV28	TGTGCCAGCAGTCCAGTAGCGGGGGGGAGGTCAGATACGCAGTATTTT	CASSPVAGGRSDTQYF
TRBJ2-7	TRBD1	NA	TRBV4-1	TGCGCCAGCAGCCGGGTTTCGGACAGGGCCCACACCTACGAGCAGTACTTC	CASSRVSDRAHTYEQYF
TRBJ2-5	NA	many	TRBV12-3/TRBV12-4	TGTGCCAGCAGTTTCAGGCAGGGCCCCCTCCAAGAGACCCAGTACTTC	CASSFRQGPLQETQYF
TRBJ2-7	TRBD2	NA	TRBV19	TGTGCCAGTACCGGACTAGCGGGGGCTTCCTGCGAGCAGTACTTC	CASTGLAGASCEQYF
TRBJ2-5	TRBD1	few	TRBV7-2	TGTGCCAGCAGCTTAGACAGGGGCATCGGAGAGACCCAGTACTTC	CASSLDRGIGETQYF
TRBJ2-3	TRBD1	NA	TRBV4-3	TGCGCCAGTGGGGCAGGGGGTTACACAGATACGCAGTATTTT	CASGAGGYTDTQYF
TRBJ1-5	NA	few	TRBV15	TGTGCCACCAGCAGAGATGAGCAGGTCCAGCCCCAGCATTTT	CATSRDEQVQPQHF
TRBJ2-3	NA	NA	TRBV7-6	TGTGCCAGCAGCTCGAGACTAGATTCATACACAGATACGCAGTATTTT	CASSSRLDSYTDTQYF
TRBJ1-1	NA	NA	TRBV18	TGTGCCAGCTCACCACGGAGGTTGAACACTGAAGCTTTCTTT	CASSPRRLNTEAFF
TRBJ1-1	TRBD1	few	TRBV29-1	TGCAGCGTTGATTGGACAGGACTGAACACTGAAGCTTTCTTT	CSVDWTGLNTEAFF
TRBJ1-1	NA	NA	TRBV15	TGTGCCACCAGCAGAGAGGGCAGTACGGGAGCTTTCTTT	CATSREGSTGAFF
TRBJ1-1	NA	few	TRBV5-1	TGCGCCAGCAGCCGCTTTGAGGGGACTGAAGCTTTCTTT	CASSRFEGTEAFF
TRBJ1-5	NA	NA	TRBV20-1	TGCAGTGCTAGATCCAGGGCAGATCGGTCGCAGCCCCAGCATTTT	CSARSRADRSQPQHF
TRBJ1-1	NA	NA	TRBV12-3/TRBV12-4	TGTGCCAGCGGAGACAGGCGTCTGAACACTGAAGCTTTCTTT	CASGDRRLNTEAFF
TRBJ2-2	NA	few	TRBV5-1	TGCGCCAGCAGCTTGGGGGGGTCGGACGGAACCGGGGAGCTGTTTTTT	CASSLGGSDGTGELFF
TRBJ2-3	NA	NA	TRBV14	TGTGCCAGCAGCCAACGGGACACCAACACAGATACGCAGTATTTT	CASSQRDTNTDTQYF
TRBJ2-5	NA	many	TRBV18	TGTGCCAGCTCACCCCGACAGCAAGAGACCCAGTACTTC	CASSPRQQETQYF
TRBJ2-1	TRBD1	few	TRBV7-9	TGTGCCAGCAGCTTCTACCCCCGGACAGGGGTTTACAATGAGCAGTTCTTC	CASSFYPRTGVYNEQFF
TRBJ2-7	NA	many	TRBV28	TGTGCCAGCAGTTTACGACAGGTGTGGCCCTACGAGCAGTACTTC	CASSLRQVWPYEQYF
TRBJ1-2	NA	few	TRBV10-3	TGTGCCATCAGTGAGGTTACGGGAGGGACCTACACCTTC	CAISEVTGGTYTF
TRBJ2-1	NA	few	TRBV5-6	TGTGCCAGCAGCCTGGAGGACCTTCGGCATAACAATGAGCAGTTCTTC	CASSLEDLRHNNEQFF
TRBJ1-1	TRBD1	NA	TRBV20-1	TGCAGTGCTAGAATTACAGGGGGTGGGGAAGCTTTCTTT	CSARITGGGEAFF
TRBJ2-7	TRBD1	NA	TRBV14	TGTGCCAGCAGCCAAATGGACAGGTCCTTCAGGCACGAGCAGTACTTC	CASSQMDRSFRHEQYF
TRBJ2-3	NA	NA	TRBV18	TGTGCCAGCTCACCACTTGAACAGGGCGGCACAGATACGCAGTATTTT	CASSPLEQGGTDTQYF
TRBJ1-2	NA	NA	TRBV7-9	TGTGCCAGCAGCTCCGGGGCCTTCCGGATCTATGGCTACACCTTC	CASSSGAFRIYGYTF
TRBJ1-1	TRBD1	NA	TRBV12-3/TRBV12-4	TGTGCCAGCAGTTTAGGACGACAGGGCTATGAGGACACTGAAGCTTTCTTT	CASSLGRQGYEDTEAFF
TRBJ2-3	NA	few	TRBV7-9	TGTGCCAGCAGCCATTCCGGGGGAGCAGATACGCAGTATTTT	CASSHSGGADTQYF
TRBJ2-6	TRBD1	NA	TRBV6-2/TRBV6-3	TGTGCCAGCAGTTGGGGACAGGGAGATTCTGGGGCCAACGTCCTGACTTTC	CASSWGQGDSGANVLTF
TRBJ2-3	TRBD2	NA	TRBV3-1	TGTGCCAGCAGCCTGACTAGCGGGGGTTACACAGATACGCAGTATTTT	CASSLTSGGYTDTQYF
TRBJ2-5	NA	many	TRBV7-9	TGTGCCAGCAGCTTCGGGACTCGAGGCGAGACCCAGTACTTC	CASSFGTRGETQYF
TRBJ1-2	NA	NA	TRBV6-2/TRBV6-3	TGTGCCAGCAGTTACATCTCCTATGGCTACACCTTC	CASSYISYGYTF
TRBJ1-2	TRBD1	once	TRBV5-4	TGTGCCAGCAGATCAATCGGACAGGGCTTTAACTATGGCTACACCTTC	CASRSIGQGFNYGYTF
TRBJ2-1	NA	many	TRBV7-6	TGTGCCAGCAGCTTACCGGGACGGGAGCAGTTCTTC	CASSLPGREQFF
TRBJ2-5	TRBD2	NA	TRBV7-2	TGTGCCAGCAGCTGGACTAGCGGGACGCTGGGGGAGCAGTACTTC	CASSWTSGTLGEQYF
TRBJ2-7	NA	many	TRBV6-2/TRBV6-3	TGTGCCAGCAGTTACTCCCGAGGGTCCATCTACGAGCAGTACTTC	CASSYSRGSIYEQYF
TRBJ2-3	NA	NA	TRBV6-6	TGTGCCAGCAACCCCCCGGGTCCGCCTTGGGGAGATACGCAGTATTTT	CASNPPGPPWGDTQYF
TRBJ2-7	NA	few	TRBV2	TGTGCCAGGACGACACTGGCGGGCTACGAGCAGTACTTC	CARTTLAGYEQYF
TRBJ1-5	TRBD1	few	TRBV10-3	TGTGCCATCAGTCTGGGACAGAATCAGCCCCAGCATTTT	CAISLGQNQPQHF
TRBJ2-4	TRBD1	many	TRBV20-1	TGCAGTGCTTCCCTCCGACAGGGACGGGCCAAAAACATTCAGTACTTC	CSASLRQGRAKNIQYF
TRBJ1-2	TRBD1	few	TRBV6-5	TGTGCCAGCAGGACCTACCCGGGGACAGGCTATGGCTACACCTTC	CASRTYPGTGYGYTF
TRBJ1-2	NA	NA	TRBV18	TGTGCCAGCTCACTGAGCTCTGACGAAGCTAACTATGGCTACACCTTC	CASSLSSDEANYGYTF
TRBJ2-7	NA	many	TRBV7-9	TGTGCCTCCACCGAGAAGGGGGCCTACGAGCAGTACTTC	CASTEKGAYEQYF
TRBJ2-7	TRBD1	many	TRBV5-1	TGTGCCAGCAGTCTCCGGGACAGATCCTACGAGCAGTACTTC	CASSLRDRSYEQYF
TRBJ1-5	NA	few	TRBV20-1	TGCAGTGCTAGTGTAAGTCCGAGGGCCCAGCCCCAGCATTTT	CSASVSPRAQPQHF
TRBJ2-5	NA	few	TRBV7-9	TGTGCCAGCAGCTCCATCTCGACTAGAGAGACCCAGTACTTC	CASSSISTRETQYF
TRBJ2-5	TRBD1	few	TRBV20-1	TGCAGTGCCCCTAGACAGGGAAGGGTCCAAGAGACCCAGTACTTC	CSAPRQGRVQETQYF
TRBJ2-5	TRBD1	many	TRBV14	TGTGCCAGCAGCCGTAGTCTTGGCCGGACAGGGCATGGATTTGGAGAGACCCAGTACTTC	CASSRSLGRTGHGFGETQYF
TRBJ1-1	TRBD1	NA	TRBV29-1	TGCAGCGTTGAAAAGGGGGCAGGTGGTTGGGCTTTCTTT	CSVEKGAGGWAFF